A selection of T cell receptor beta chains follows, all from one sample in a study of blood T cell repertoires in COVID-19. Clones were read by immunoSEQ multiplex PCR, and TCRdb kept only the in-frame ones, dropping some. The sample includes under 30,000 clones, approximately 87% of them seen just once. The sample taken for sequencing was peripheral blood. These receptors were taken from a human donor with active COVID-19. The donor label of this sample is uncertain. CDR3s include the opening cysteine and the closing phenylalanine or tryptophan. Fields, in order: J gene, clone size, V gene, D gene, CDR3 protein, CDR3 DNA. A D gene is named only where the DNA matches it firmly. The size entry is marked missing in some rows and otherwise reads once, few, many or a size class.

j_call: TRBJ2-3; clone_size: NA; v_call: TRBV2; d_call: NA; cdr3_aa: CASSRGGTDTQYF; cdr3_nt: TGTGCCAGCAGCCGCGGGGGCACAGATACGCAGTATTTT
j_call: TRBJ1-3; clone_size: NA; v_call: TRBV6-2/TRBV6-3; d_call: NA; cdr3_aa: CASSYDPRTVSGNTIYF; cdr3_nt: TGTGCCAGCAGTTACGATCCCAGGACAGTCTCTGGAAACACCATATATTTT
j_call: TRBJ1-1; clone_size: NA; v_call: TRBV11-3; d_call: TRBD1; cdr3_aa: CASSLGQGSSEAFF; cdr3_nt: TGTGCCAGCAGCTTGGGACAGGGGTCTTCTGAAGCTTTCTTT
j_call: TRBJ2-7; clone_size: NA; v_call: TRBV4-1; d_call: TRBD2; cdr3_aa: CASSQPTSGSYEQYF; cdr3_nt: TGCGCCAGCAGCCAACCGACTAGCGGGTCCTACGAGCAGTACTTC
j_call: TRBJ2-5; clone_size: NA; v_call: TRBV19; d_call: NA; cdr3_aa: CASSPGTTRGRETQYF; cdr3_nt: TGTGCCAGTAGTCCTGGGACAACCAGAGGGCGGGAGACCCAGTACTTC
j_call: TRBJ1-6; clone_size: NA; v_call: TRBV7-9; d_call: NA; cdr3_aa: CASSLAARGSPLHF; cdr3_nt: TGTGCCAGCAGCTTAGCAGCTAGGGGTTCACCCCTCCACTTT
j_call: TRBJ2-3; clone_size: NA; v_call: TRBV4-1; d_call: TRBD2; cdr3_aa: CASSGGLIAGGRDTQYF; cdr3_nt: TGCGCCAGCAGCGGAGGTCTAATAGCGGGGGGGCGGGATACGCAGTATTTT
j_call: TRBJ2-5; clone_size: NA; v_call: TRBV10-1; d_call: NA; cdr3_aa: CASSGGNMETQYF; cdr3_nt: TGCGCCAGCAGCGGGGGAAATATGGAGACCCAGTACTTC
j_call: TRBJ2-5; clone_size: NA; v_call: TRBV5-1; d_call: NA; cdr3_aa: CASSPGLQETQYF; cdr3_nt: TGCGCCAGCAGCCCCGGACTGCAAGAGACCCAGTACTTC
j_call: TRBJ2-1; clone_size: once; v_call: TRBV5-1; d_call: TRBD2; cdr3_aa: CASSPPGGVGEQFF; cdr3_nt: TGCGCCAGCAGCCCCCCGGGAGGGGTTGGTGAGCAGTTCTTC
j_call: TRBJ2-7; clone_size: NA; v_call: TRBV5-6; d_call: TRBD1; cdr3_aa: CASSLVGTGVTYEQYF; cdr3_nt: TGTGCCAGCAGCTTGGTGGGGACAGGGGTAACCTACGAGCAGTACTTC
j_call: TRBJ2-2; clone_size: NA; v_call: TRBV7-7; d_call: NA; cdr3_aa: CVSSPSTTGTFPGELFF; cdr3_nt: TGTGTTAGCAGCCCCTCCACGACGGGTACTTTCCCCGGGGAGCTGTTTTTT
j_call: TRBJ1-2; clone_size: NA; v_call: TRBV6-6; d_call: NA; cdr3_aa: CASSYLTGFNGYTF; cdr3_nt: TGTGCCAGCAGTTACCTAACAGGGTTTAATGGCTACACCTTC
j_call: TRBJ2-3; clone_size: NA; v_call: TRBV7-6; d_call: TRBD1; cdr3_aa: CASSSVEGAPSTDTQYF; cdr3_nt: TGTGCCAGCAGCTCGGTTGAGGGGGCGCCGAGCACAGATACGCAGTATTTT
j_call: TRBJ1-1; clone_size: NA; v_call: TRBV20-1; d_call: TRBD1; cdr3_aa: CSASQGATEAFF; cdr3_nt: TGCAGTGCTAGTCAGGGGGCCACTGAAGCTTTCTTT
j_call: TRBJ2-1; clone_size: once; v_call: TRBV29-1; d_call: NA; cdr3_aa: CSVEVPEQFF; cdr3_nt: TGCAGCGTTGAAGTTCCAGAGCAGTTCTTC
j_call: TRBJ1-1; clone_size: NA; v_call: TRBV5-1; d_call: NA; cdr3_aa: CASSRGTKSANMNTEAFF; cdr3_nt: TGCGCCAGCAGCCGTGGGACAAAATCCGCAAACATGAACACTGAAGCTTTCTTT
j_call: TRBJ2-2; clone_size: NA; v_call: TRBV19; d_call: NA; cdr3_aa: CASSIGQGNTGELFF; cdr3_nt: TGTGCCAGTAGTATAGGTCAGGGGAACACCGGGGAGCTGTTTTTT
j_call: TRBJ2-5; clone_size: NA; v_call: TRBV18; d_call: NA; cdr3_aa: CASSPPHRQETQYF; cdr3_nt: TGTGCCAGCTCACCACCCCACAGACAAGAGACCCAGTACTTC
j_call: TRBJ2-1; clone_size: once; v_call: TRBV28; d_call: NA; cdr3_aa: CASRYYNEQFF; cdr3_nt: TGTGCCAGCAGATACTACAATGAGCAGTTCTTC
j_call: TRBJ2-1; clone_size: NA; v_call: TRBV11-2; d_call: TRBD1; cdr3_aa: CASSSQTGRSSYNEQFF; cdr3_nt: TGTGCCAGCAGCTCACAGACAGGGCGAAGCTCCTACAATGAGCAGTTCTTC
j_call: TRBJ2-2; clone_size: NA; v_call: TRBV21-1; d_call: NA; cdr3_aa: CASSKGVGLAGGRNTGELFF; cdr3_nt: TGTGCCAGCAGCAAAGGAGTCGGACTAGCGGGGGGCCGGAACACCGGGGAGCTGTTTTTT
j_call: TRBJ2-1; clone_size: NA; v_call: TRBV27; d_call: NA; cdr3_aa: CASSLGRGPYNEQFF; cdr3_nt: TGTGCCAGCAGTTTAGGCAGGGGACCCTACAATGAGCAGTTCTTC
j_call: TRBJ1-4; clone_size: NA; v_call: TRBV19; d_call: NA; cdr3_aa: CASSETSATNEKLFF; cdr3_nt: TGTGCCAGTAGCGAAACTTCCGCAACTAATGAAAAACTGTTTTTT
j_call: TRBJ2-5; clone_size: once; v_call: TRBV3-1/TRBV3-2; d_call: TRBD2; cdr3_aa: CASSHLAGALGETQYF; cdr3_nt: TGTGCCAGCAGCCACCTAGCGGGGGCCCTCGGAGAGACCCAGTACTTC
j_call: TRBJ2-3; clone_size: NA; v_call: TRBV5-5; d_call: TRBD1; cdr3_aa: CASSPRDRITDTQYF; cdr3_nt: TGTGCCAGCAGCCCTCGGGACAGAATCACAGATACGCAGTATTTT
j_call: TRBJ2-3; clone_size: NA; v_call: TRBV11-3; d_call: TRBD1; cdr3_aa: CASSLGQSTDTQYF; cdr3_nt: TGTGCCAGCAGCTTGGGACAGAGCACAGATACGCAGTATTTT
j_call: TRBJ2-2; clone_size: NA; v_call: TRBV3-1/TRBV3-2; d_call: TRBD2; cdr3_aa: CASSLAGGISGELFF; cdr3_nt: TGTGCCAGCAGCCTAGCGGGAGGAATCTCCGGGGAGCTGTTTTTT
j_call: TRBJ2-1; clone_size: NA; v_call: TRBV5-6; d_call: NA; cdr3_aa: CASSSRLVVNEQFF; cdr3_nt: TGTGCCAGCAGCTCCCGACTAGTAGTCAATGAGCAGTTCTTC
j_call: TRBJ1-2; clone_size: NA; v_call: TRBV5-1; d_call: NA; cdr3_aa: CASRLGRTGGYTF; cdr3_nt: TGCGCCAGCAGATTAGGGCGGACTGGTGGCTACACCTTC
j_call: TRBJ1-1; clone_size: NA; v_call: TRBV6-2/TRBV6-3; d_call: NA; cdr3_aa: CASSPRSRNTEAFF; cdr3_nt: TGTGCCAGCAGCCCCCGGAGCAGGAACACTGAAGCTTTCTTT
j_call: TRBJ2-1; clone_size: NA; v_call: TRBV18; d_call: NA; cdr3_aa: CASSPSPSSYNEQFF; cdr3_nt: TGTGCCAGCTCACCTTCCCCCAGCTCCTACAATGAGCAGTTCTTC
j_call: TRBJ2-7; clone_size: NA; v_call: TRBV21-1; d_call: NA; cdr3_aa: CASSKRQQTLIVREQYF; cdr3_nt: TGTGCCAGCAGCAAACGACAGCAAACCTTAATTGTTCGGGAGCAGTACTTC
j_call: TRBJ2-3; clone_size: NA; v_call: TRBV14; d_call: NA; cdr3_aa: CASSAGDTQYF; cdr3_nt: TGTGCCAGCAGCGCCGGGGATACGCAGTATTTT
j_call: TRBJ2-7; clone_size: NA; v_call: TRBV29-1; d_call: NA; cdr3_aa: CSVENQPGSEQYF; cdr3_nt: TGCAGCGTTGAAAATCAACCGGGATCCGAGCAGTACTTC
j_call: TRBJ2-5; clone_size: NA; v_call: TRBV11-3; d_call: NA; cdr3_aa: CASSLGQAGSQETQYF; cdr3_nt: TGTGCCAGCAGCTTAGGGCAAGCGGGCTCTCAAGAGACCCAGTACTTC
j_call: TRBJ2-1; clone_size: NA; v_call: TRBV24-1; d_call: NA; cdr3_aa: CATSDSQASSYNEQFF; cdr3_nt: TGTGCCACCAGTGATAGCCAAGCGAGCTCCTACAATGAGCAGTTCTTC
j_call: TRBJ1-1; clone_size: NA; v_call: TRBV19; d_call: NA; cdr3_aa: CASIPPGASRTEAFF; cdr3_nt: TGTGCCAGTATACCCCCAGGGGCCTCCCGCACTGAAGCTTTCTTT
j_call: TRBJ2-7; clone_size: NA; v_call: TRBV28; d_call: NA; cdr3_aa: CASSGQYYEQYF; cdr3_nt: TGTGCCAGCAGTGGGCAGTACTACGAGCAGTACTTC
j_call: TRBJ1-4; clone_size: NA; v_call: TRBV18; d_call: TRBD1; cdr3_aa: CASQASRGANEKLFF; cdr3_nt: TGTGCCAGCCAAGCTTCCAGGGGGGCTAATGAAAAACTGTTTTTT
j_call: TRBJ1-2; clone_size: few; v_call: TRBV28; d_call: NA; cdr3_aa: CASSSRGGLYGYTF; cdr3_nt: TGTGCCAGCAGTTCCCGCGGCGGTCTCTATGGCTACACCTTC
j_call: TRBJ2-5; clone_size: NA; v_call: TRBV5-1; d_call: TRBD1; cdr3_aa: CASSLLGQGGETQYF; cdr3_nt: TGCGCCAGCAGCTTACTAGGACAGGGAGGAGAGACCCAGTACTTC
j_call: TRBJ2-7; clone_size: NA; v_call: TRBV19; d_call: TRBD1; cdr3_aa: CASSGGQGPTSQYF; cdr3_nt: TGTGCCAGTAGTGGGGGACAGGGCCCTACGTCCCAATACTTC
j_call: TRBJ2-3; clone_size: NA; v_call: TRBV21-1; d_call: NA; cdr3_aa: CASNPTVIDTQYF; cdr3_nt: TGTGCCAGCAACCCCACTGTGATAGATACGCAGTATTTT
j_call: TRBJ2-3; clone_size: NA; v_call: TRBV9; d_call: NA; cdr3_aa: CASSVLSMGTDTQYF; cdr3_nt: TGTGCCAGCAGCGTATTGAGTATGGGCACAGATACGCAGTATTTT
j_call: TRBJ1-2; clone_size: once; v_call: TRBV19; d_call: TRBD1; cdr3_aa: CATGDREFYGYTF; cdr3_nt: TGTGCCACCGGGGACAGGGAGTTCTATGGCTACACCTTC
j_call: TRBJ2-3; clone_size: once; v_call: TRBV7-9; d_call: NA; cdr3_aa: CASSEDTDTQYF; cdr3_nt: TGTGCCAGCAGCGAGGACACAGATACGCAGTATTTT
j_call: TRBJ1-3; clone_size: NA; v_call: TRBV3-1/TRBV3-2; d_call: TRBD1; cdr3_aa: CASSQGKGQGSKGNTIYF; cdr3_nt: TGTGCCAGCAGCCAAGGAAAGGGACAGGGCTCGAAAGGAAACACCATATATTTT
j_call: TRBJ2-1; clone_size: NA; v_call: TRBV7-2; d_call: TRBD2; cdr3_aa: CASSSKSGIYNEQFF; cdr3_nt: TGTGCCAGCAGCTCTAAGAGCGGGATCTACAATGAGCAGTTCTTC
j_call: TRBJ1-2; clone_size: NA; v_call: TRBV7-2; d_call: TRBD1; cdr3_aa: CASSSSGGLYGYTF; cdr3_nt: TGTGCCAGCAGCTCATCAGGGGGTCTCTATGGCTACACCTTC
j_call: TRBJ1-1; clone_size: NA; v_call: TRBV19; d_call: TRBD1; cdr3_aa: CASSPTWDRGNAFF; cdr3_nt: TGTGCCAGTAGCCCTACTTGGGACAGGGGAAACGCTTTCTTT
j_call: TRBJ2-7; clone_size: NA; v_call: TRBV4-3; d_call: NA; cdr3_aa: CASSQGVTASYEQYF; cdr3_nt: TGCGCCAGCAGCCAAGGGGTGACTGCCTCCTACGAGCAGTACTTC
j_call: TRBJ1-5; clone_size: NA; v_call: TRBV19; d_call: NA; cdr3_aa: CASSIVVLNQPQHF; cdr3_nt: TGTGCCAGTAGTATAGTGGTGCTAAATCAGCCCCAGCATTTT